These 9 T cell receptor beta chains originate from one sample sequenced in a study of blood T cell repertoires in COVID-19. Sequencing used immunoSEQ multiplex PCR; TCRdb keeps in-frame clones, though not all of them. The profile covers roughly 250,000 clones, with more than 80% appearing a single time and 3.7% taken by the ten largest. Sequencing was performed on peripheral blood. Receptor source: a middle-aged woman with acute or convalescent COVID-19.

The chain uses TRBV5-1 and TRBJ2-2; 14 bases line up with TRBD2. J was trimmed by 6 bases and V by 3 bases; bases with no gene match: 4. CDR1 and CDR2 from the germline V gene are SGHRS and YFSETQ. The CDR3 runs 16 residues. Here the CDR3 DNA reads TGCGCCAGCAGCTACGGGACTAGCGGGAGAGCCGGGGAGCTGTTTTTT. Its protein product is CASSYGTSGRAGELFF. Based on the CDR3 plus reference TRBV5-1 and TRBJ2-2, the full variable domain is KAGVTQTPRYLIKTRGQQVTLSCSPISGHRSVSWYQQTPGQGLQFLFEYFSETQRNKGNFPGRFSGRQFSNSRSEMNVSTLELGDSALYLCASSYGTSGRAGELFFGEGSRLTVL.

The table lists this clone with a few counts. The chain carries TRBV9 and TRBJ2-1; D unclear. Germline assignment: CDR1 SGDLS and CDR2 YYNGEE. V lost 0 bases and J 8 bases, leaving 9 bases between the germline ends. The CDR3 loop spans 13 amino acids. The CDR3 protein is CASSVATLDEQFF. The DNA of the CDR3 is TGTGCCAGCAGCGTAGCCACGCTAGATGAGCAGTTCTTC. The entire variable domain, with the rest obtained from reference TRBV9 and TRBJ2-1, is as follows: DSGVTQTPKHLITATGQRVTLRCSPRSGDLSVYWYQQSLDQGLQFLIQYYNGEERAKGNILERFSAQQFPDLHSELNLSSLELGDSALYFCASSVATLDEQFFGPGTRLTVL.

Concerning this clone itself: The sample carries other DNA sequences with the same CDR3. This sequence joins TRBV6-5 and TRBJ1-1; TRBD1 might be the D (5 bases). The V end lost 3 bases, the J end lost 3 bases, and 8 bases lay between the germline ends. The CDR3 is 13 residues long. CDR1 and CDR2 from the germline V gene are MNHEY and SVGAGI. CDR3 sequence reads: CASSYGGDTEAFF. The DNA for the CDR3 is TGTGCCAGCAGTTATGGGGGGGACACTGAAGCTTTCTTT.

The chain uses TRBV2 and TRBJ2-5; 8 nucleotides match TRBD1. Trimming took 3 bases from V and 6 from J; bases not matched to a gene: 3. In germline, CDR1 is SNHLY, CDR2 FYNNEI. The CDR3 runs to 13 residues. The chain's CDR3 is CASSDGQGQTQYF. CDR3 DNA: TGTGCCAGCAGTGACGGACAGGGACAGACCCAGTACTTC.

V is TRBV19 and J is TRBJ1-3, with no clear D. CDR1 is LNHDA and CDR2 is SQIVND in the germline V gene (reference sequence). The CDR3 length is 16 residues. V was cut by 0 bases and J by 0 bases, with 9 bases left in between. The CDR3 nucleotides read TGTGCCAGTAGTATAGAAAATGCCGGCTCTGGAAACACCATATATTTT. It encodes CASSIENAGSGNTIYF.

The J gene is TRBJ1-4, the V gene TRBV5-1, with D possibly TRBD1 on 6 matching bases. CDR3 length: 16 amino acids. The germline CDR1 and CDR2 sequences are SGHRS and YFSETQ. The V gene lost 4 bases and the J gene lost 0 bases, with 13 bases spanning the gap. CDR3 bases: TGCGCCAGCAGCCTCGACAGGCCTGCAACTAATGAAAAACTGTTTTTT. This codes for CASSLDRPATNEKLFF.

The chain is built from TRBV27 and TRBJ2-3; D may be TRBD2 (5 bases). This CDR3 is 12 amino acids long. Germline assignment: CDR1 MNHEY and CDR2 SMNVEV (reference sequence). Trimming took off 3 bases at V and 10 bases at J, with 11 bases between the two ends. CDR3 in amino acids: CASSFRGRAQYF. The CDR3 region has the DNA TGTGCCAGCAGTTTTCGGGGAAGGGCGCAGTATTTT.

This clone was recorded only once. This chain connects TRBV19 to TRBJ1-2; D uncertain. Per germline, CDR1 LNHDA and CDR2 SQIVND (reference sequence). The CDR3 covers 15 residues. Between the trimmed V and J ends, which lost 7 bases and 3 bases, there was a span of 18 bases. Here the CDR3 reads CASTPHEYGDYGYTF. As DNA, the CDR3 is TGTGCCAGTACCCCCCACGAGTATGGTGACTATGGCTACACCTTC. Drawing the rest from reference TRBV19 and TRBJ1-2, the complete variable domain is DGGITQSPKYLFRKEGQNVTLSCEQNLNHDAMYWYRQDPGQGLRLIYYSQIVNDFQKGDIAEGYSVSREKKESFPLTVTSAQKNPTAFYLCASTPHEYGDYGYTFGSGTRLTVV.

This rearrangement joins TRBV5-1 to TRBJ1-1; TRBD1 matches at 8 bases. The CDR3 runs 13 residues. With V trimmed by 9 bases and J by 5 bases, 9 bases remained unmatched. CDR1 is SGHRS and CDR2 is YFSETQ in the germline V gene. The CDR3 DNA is TGCGCCACCTCAGCGACAGGGGAGACTGAAGCTTTCTTT. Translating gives CATSATGETEAFF.